These T cell receptor beta chains were read from a single sample in a study of graft-versus-host responses after intestinal transplantation. No antigens are known for them. Assay: immunoSEQ multiplex PCR; the TCRdb copy retains only in-frame clones and omits some. Of more than 25,000 clones detected, 82% appear once; the ten largest clones hold around 0.7%. The specimen comprised unstimulated CD4+ T cells sorted from spleen or lymph node cells, sampled before intestinal transplant. The source of these receptors is a human donor who received an intestinal transplant. Each CDR3 is given with its conserved first and last residue. Each record gives: V gene, J gene, D gene, clone size, CDR3 protein, CDR3 DNA. D genes are given only for firm matches. The size entry is marked missing in some rows and otherwise reads once, few, many or a size class.

TRBV21-1	TRBJ2-2	.	.	CASSKEPYTGELFF	TGTGCCAGCAGCAAAGAGCCCTACACCGGGGAGCTGTTTTTT
TRBV6-1	TRBJ1-5	.	once	CASSYSSNQPQHF	TGTGCCAGCAGTTATTCCAGCAATCAGCCCCAGCATTTT
TRBV29-1	TRBJ1-5	TRBD1	.	CSVSKGQGPGRTQHF	TGCAGCGTTTCGAAGGGACAGGGCCCGGGTAGGACCCAGCATTTT
TRBV25-1	TRBJ2-5	.	.	CASSETAIQETQYF	TGTGCCAGCAGTGAGACAGCTATCCAAGAGACCCAGTACTTC
TRBV9	TRBJ2-1	.	.	CASSYTSYNEQFF	TGTGCCAGCAGCTATACGTCCTACAATGAGCAGTTCTTC
TRBV7-3	TRBJ2-7	.	.	CASSLVAGTTVPYEQYF	TGTGCCAGCAGCTTAGTAGCTGGGACAACCGTTCCCTACGAGCAGTACTTC
TRBV11-3	TRBJ2-5	TRBD2	once	CASSGGDQETQYF	TGTGCCAGCAGCGGGGGGGATCAAGAGACCCAGTACTTC
TRBV5-6	TRBJ2-1	TRBD1	.	CASSLTGGDEQFF	TGTGCCAGCAGCTTGACAGGGGGCGATGAGCAGTTCTTC
TRBV7-9	TRBJ1-1	.	.	CASSLGRKGRGNTEAFF	TGTGCCAGCAGCTTAGGGAGGAAGGGGCGGGGGAACACTGAAGCCTTCTTT
TRBV28	TRBJ1-3	TRBD1	once	CASSSILTGSGNTIYF	TGTGCCAGCAGTTCGATACTGACAGGGTCTGGAAACACCATATATTTT
TRBV6-1	TRBJ2-7	TRBD1	.	CASSSTRQGEQYF	TGTGCCAGCAGTTCGACCCGACAGGGCGAGCAGTACTTC
TRBV28	TRBJ1-5	.	.	CASVRLGQPQHF	TGTGCCAGCGTCAGGTTAGGTCAGCCCCAGCATTTT
TRBV6-5	TRBJ2-7	TRBD2	.	CASSRRGGSYEQYF	TGTGCCAGCAGTAGGCGGGGGGGCTCCTACGAGCAGTACTTC
TRBV6-6	TRBJ2-3	.	few	CASSYSRDTQYF	TGTGCCAGCAGTTACTCGAGAGATACGCAGTATTTT
TRBV10-3	TRBJ1-3	.	.	CAISGTRGRDGNTIYF	TGTGCCATCAGTGGTACTCGAGGGCGCGACGGAAACACCATATATTTT
TRBV2	TRBJ2-5	TRBD2	.	CASIAGEYQETQYF	TGTGCCAGTATAGCGGGGGAGTACCAAGAGACCCAGTACTTC